The 28 T cell receptor beta chains reported below all come from one sample, sequenced in a study of T cell responses to AZD1222 COVID-19 vaccine. The data were produced by immunoSEQ multiplex PCR, yet TCRdb's version contains in-frame clones alone and is incomplete. The sample shows about 120,000 clones, roughly 85% of them seen only once. This sample comprised peripheral blood, obtained on day 0 of AZD1222 vaccination. The receptors come from an adult in good health.

V usage is TRBV5-1 and J usage is TRBJ2-1; TRBD1 is a possible D gene (6 bases). Germline V gene data show CDR1 as SGHRS and CDR2 as YFSETQ. Deletions cut 4 bases from V and 5 bases from J, with 10 bases between. The CDR3 length is 13 residues. The CDR3 nucleotides are TGCGCCAGCAGCATCGGACAGAACAATGAGCAGTTCTTC. Translation gives CASSIGQNNEQFF.

The chain links TRBV2 to TRBJ1-5; TRBD1 matches 9 bases. The ends lost 3 bases at V and 5 bases at J; junction bases unmatched: 5. The CDR3 loop spans 15 amino acids. The germline V gene encodes CDR1 SNHLY and CDR2 FYNNEI. The CDR3 reads CASSELDRGDQPQHF. The DNA of the CDR3 is TGTGCCAGCAGTGAGCTTGACAGGGGGGATCAGCCCCAGCATTTT.

The chain joins TRBV9 to TRBJ1-6, with TRBD1 as a possible D gene (5 bases). V was clipped by 5 bases and J by 8 bases, with 14 bases between them. Looked up from germline, CDR1 is SGDLS and CDR2 is YYNGEE. The CDR3 length is 14 residues. The CDR3 sequence: CASSPQGADSPLHF. The CDR3 nucleotides read TGTGCCAGCAGTCCGCAGGGTGCGGATTCACCCCTCCACTTT.

This clone was seen only once. The chain is built from TRBV28 and TRBJ2-7; D assignment may be TRBD1 or TRBD2 (5 bases each). V gave up 4 bases and J gave up 2 bases, with 18 bases separating them. The germline V gene has CDR1 MDHEN and CDR2 SYDVKM. The CDR3 is 16 residues long. DNA for the CDR3: TGTGCCAGCAGTTCAACTTACCGGGACCGACCCTACGAGCAGTACTTC. Translated: CASSSTYRDRPYEQYF.

The V gene is TRBV3-1 (or the pseudogene TRBV3-2), the J gene TRBJ1-5; weak D call: TRBD1 (6 bases). CDR1 is LGHDT and CDR2 is YNNKEL in the germline V gene (reference sequence). The germline V and J ends were trimmed by 1 base and 0 bases, with 7 bases remaining between them. This CDR3 has 15 residues. CDR3 sequence: CASSQAGVSNQPQHF. Here the CDR3 DNA reads TGTGCCAGCAGCCAAGCAGGGGTTAGCAATCAGCCCCAGCATTTT.

V usage is TRBV5-1 and J usage is TRBJ2-3, with 8 positions matching TRBD2. CDR1 and CDR2 (germline): SGHRS, YFSETQ. J was trimmed by 7 bases and V by 6 bases; bases with no gene match: 10. There are 14 residues in the CDR3. Written as DNA, the CDR3 is TGCGCCAGCACCCCGGGGGGGGGCAGGAATACGCAGTATTTT. This codes for CASTPGGGRNTQYF.

This clone was counted a single time. The CDR3 nucleotides are TGTGCCAGCAGTCGGGACATCCTCACAGATACGCAGTATTTT. Encoded protein: CASSRDILTDTQYF. This sequence joins TRBV6-4 and TRBJ2-3, with D perhaps matching TRBD1 (6 bases). With 5 bases removed from V and 2 bases from J, the gap between germline ends came to 11 bases. The germline V gene encodes CDR1 MRHNA and CDR2 SNTAGT. CDR3 length: 14 amino acids.

The rearrangement joins TRBV5-6 to TRBJ2-4, with TRBD2 as a possible D gene (7 bases). Trimming removed 5 bases from V and 7 bases from J, with 16 bases in between. The CDR3 runs to 14 residues. Per germline, CDR1 SGHDT and CDR2 YYEEEE. The CDR3 loop is CASRPRGGGNIQYF. In DNA form, the CDR3 reads TGTGCCAGCAGACCCCGGGGAGGGGGTAACATTCAGTACTTC.

The chain is built from TRBV7-3 and TRBJ1-1; a weak D match, TRBD1 (5 bases). V was trimmed by 2 bases and J by 2 bases, leaving 9 bases between them. Germline loops: CDR1 SGHTA, CDR2 FQGTGA. The CDR3 covers 14 residues. CDR3 DNA sequence: TGTGCCAGCAGCTTAGGGGGAGGAAACACTGAAGCTTTCTTT. Encoded protein: CASSLGGGNTEAFF. Full variable domain (outside the CDR3, taken from reference TRBV7-3 and TRBJ1-1): GAGVSQTPSNKVTEKGKYVELRCDPISGHTALYWYRQSLGQGPEFLIYFQGTGAADDSGLPNDRFFAVRPEGSVSTLKIQRTERGDSAVYLCASSLGGGNTEAFFGQGTRLTVV.

This clone was counted at least ten times. V is TRBV3-1 (or the pseudogene TRBV3-2) and J is TRBJ2-3, with D maybe TRBD2 (6 bases). The CDR3 covers 16 residues. Germline CDR1 LGHDT, CDR2 YNNKEL (reference sequence). V was pared by 6 bases and J by 4 bases, with 20 bases between. The DNA of the CDR3 is TGTGCCAGCAGTGACACGCGGGAAATGGGGGCAGATACGCAGTATTTT. It specifies CASSDTREMGADTQYF.

The chain is built from TRBV28 and TRBJ1-3; the D is unclear. V was cut by 2 bases and J by 0 bases, with 11 bases left in between. CDR1 is MDHEN and CDR2 is SYDVKM in the germline V gene. The CDR3 covers 16 residues. This CDR3 is CASSLPRTGSGNTIYF. CDR3 in DNA: TGTGCCAGCAGTTTACCTCGGACCGGCTCTGGAAACACCATATATTTT.

The rearrangement joins TRBV27 to TRBJ2-7; 9 positions agree with TRBD2. V gave up 5 bases and J gave up 6 bases; unmatched junction bases: 17. Germline lookup yields CDR1 MNHEY and CDR2 SMNVEV (reference sequence). This CDR3 contains 17 residues. This CDR3 reads CASSPFMLRGLASEQYF. The CDR3 DNA reads TGTGCCAGCAGTCCATTTATGCTACGGGGACTAGCTTCCGAGCAGTACTTC.

The chain joins TRBV6-2 or TRBV6-3 to TRBJ1-6, with a tentative D call TRBD1 (5 bases). The CDR3 runs 16 residues. Trimming took off 2 bases at V and 0 bases at J, with 8 bases between the two ends. Germline values: CDR1 MNHEY, CDR2 SVGEGT. The CDR3 bases are TGTGCCAGCAGTTACAGACAGACCTCCTATAATTCACCCCTCCACTTT. Translated: CASSYRQTSYNSPLHF.

The V and J genes are TRBV29-1 and TRBJ2-7; TRBD2 matches 12 bases. V lost 7 bases and J lost 0; bases outside the gene matches: 7. This CDR3 region has 15 residues. CDR1 is SQVTM, CDR2 ANQGSEA, per germline. The CDR3 DNA reads as TGCAGCGCCGCAGGACTAGCGGGACTCTCCTACGAGCAGTACTTC. Translating it yields CSAAGLAGLSYEQYF.

This chain connects TRBV9 to TRBJ2-3, with D perhaps TRBD2 (6 bases). This CDR3 contains 13 residues. The germline gives CDR1 SGDLS, CDR2 YYNGEE. Trimming took 1 base from V and 6 from J, leaving 9 bases between them. CDR3 nucleotides: TGTGCCAGCAGCGTATTTGGGGGGGATACGCAGTATTTT. It specifies CASSVFGGDTQYF. The full variable domain, its missing parts supplied by reference TRBV9 and TRBJ2-3, is DSGVTQTPKHLITATGQRVTLRCSPRSGDLSVYWYQQSLDQGLQFLIQYYNGEERAKGNILERFSAQQFPDLHSELNLSSLELGDSALYFCASSVFGGDTQYFGPGTRLTVL.

The chain joins TRBV10-3 to TRBJ1-6; D call uncertain. Trimming shortened V by 5 bases and J by 5 bases, and 10 bases separated the two germline ends. Looked up from germline, CDR1 is ENHRY and CDR2 is SYGVKD. The CDR3 covers 14 residues. The CDR3 coding sequence is TGTGCCATCAGTCCCGGACTGGATAATTCACCCCTCCACTTT. Its translation: CAISPGLDNSPLHF.

Notes on this clone: At the DNA level, this CDR3 is encoded by other sequences in the same sample as well. The chain uses TRBV4-3 and TRBJ1-2, with D tentatively TRBD1 (6 bases). Per the germline V gene, CDR1 is LGHNA and CDR2 is YSLEER. The CDR3 loop spans 14 amino acids. With 0 bases removed from V and 4 bases from J, the gap between germline ends came to 9 bases. CDR3 in amino acids: CASSQEGRGYGYTF. CDR3 DNA: TGCGCCAGCAGCCAAGAGGGCAGGGGCTATGGCTACACCTTC.

The chain is built from TRBV7-2 and TRBJ1-5, with 8 bases that match TRBD1. Per the germline V gene, CDR1 is SGHTA and CDR2 is FQGNSA. With 5 bases clipped from V and 7 bases from J, the junction kept 10 bases outside the gene matches. This CDR3 is 15 amino acids long. The CDR3 DNA reads TGTGCCAGCAGCCCAAGAGTTACAGGGGGACAGCCCCAGCATTTT. Protein sequence: CASSPRVTGGQPQHF.

The CDR3 protein is CSASGQSQGGYTF. The CDR3 nucleotides read TGCAGTGCTAGTGGACAGAGCCAGGGTGGCTACACCTTC. The gene calls are TRBV20-1 and TRBJ1-2; maybe TRBD1 (6 bases). The V end lost 3 bases, the J end lost 7 bases, and 15 bases lay between the germline ends. This CDR3 has 13 amino acids. Germline values: CDR1 DFQATT, CDR2 SNEGSKA (reference sequence).

V usage is TRBV4-1 and J usage is TRBJ1-4, with no clear D. CDR3 length: 13 amino acids. The germline CDR1 and CDR2 sequences are MGHRA and YSYEKL. Trimming removed 6 bases from V and 8 bases from J, with 13 bases in between. The CDR3 here is CASSTSGAEKLFF. The CDR3 DNA is TGCGCCAGCAGTACCTCGGGCGCGGAAAAACTGTTTTTT.

The chain links TRBV10-3 to TRBJ2-2, with 12 bases lining up with TRBD2. J was trimmed by 6 bases and V by 10 bases; bases with no gene match: 9. CDR1 is ENHRY and CDR2 is SYGVKD in the germline V gene. The CDR3 runs to 15 residues. The CDR3 is CATTPLAGGAGELFF. Written as DNA, the CDR3 is TGTGCCACGACCCCACTAGCGGGGGGTGCCGGGGAGCTGTTTTTT.

As concerns this clone: The junction shows a germline mismatch at one end, possibly a read error. This chain links TRBV5-4 with TRBJ2-7; 9 nucleotides match TRBD1. This CDR3 comprises 15 residues. Germline values: CDR1 SGHNT, CDR2 YYREEE (reference sequence). CDR3 sequence (DNA): TGTGCCAGCAGCTTAGGGGGACAGGGCTCCAACGAGCAGTACTTC. This encodes CASSLGGQGSNEQYF.

The chain employs TRBV5-1 and TRBJ2-3; D is uncertain. Between the trimmed V and J ends, which lost 3 bases and 8 bases, there was a span of 7 bases. Per the germline V gene, CDR1 is SGHRS and CDR2 is YFSETQ. The CDR3 contains 11 residues. CDR3 in DNA: TGCGCCAGCAGCTATCGCGGTACGCAGTATTTT. This translates into CASSYRGTQYF. Full variable domain (remainder filled in from reference TRBV5-1 and TRBJ2-3): KAGVTQTPRYLIKTRGQQVTLSCSPISGHRSVSWYQQTPGQGLQFLFEYFSETQRNKGNFPGRFSGRQFSNSRSEMNVSTLELGDSALYLCASSYRGTQYFGPGTRLTVL.

This clone was recorded once. DNA for the CDR3: TGTGCCAGCAGCTTAGATACCGTTGTTGAAAAACTGTTTTTT. It yields the protein CASSLDTVVEKLFF. The J gene is TRBJ1-4, the V gene TRBV11-2; no definite D call. Germline loops: CDR1 SGHAT, CDR2 FQNNGV. The CDR3 length is 14 residues. V lost 0 bases to trimming and J lost 7 bases, with 9 bases between them.

Only one count was recorded for this clone. The chain carries TRBV5-1 and TRBJ2-1; TRBD2 matches at 11 bases. The CDR3 length is 15 residues. The germline V gene has CDR1 SGHRS and CDR2 YFSETQ. The ends lost 0 bases at V and 7 bases at J; junction bases unmatched: 3. The CDR3 DNA follows: TGCGCCAGCAGCTTGGAACTAGCGGGGGAAAATGAGCAGTTCTTC. Amino acid sequence: CASSLELAGENEQFF. The full variable domain, with the rest looked up from reference TRBV5-1 and TRBJ2-1, is KAGVTQTPRYLIKTRGQQVTLSCSPISGHRSVSWYQQTPGQGLQFLFEYFSETQRNKGNFPGRFSGRQFSNSRSEMNVSTLELGDSALYLCASSLELAGENEQFFGPGTRLTVL.

V is TRBV6-5 and J is TRBJ2-7; possibly TRBD1 or TRBD2 for D (5 bases each). Germline lookup yields CDR1 MNHEY and CDR2 SVGAGI. V shed 0 bases and J shed 6 bases, with 12 bases lying between them. The CDR3 loop spans 14 amino acids. The CDR3, as DNA: TGTGCCAGCAGTTACTCCCGGACACGGGGCGAGCAGTACTTC. Translation: CASSYSRTRGEQYF.

In DNA, the CDR3 is TGTGCCAGCAGTCCCGGGAGTAGCACCGGGGAGCTGTTTTTT. Amino acids: CASSPGSSTGELFF. The chain combines TRBV28 with TRBJ2-2, with D possibly TRBD2 on 6 matching bases. Trimming left V 5 bases short and J 4 bases short, with 11 bases between. Germline CDR1 reads MDHEN; CDR2 reads SYDVKM. The CDR3 runs 14 residues.

The rearrangement joins TRBV10-2 to TRBJ1-1, with D perhaps matching TRBD1 (5 bases). Trimming stripped 6 bases from V and 3 bases from J, with 11 bases between. The CDR3 spans 13 residues. The germline CDR1 and CDR2 sequences are WSHSY and SAAADI. The CDR3 spells CASSAGTDTEAFF. In nucleotides, the CDR3 is TGCGCCAGCAGCGCCGGGACGGACACTGAAGCTTTCTTT.